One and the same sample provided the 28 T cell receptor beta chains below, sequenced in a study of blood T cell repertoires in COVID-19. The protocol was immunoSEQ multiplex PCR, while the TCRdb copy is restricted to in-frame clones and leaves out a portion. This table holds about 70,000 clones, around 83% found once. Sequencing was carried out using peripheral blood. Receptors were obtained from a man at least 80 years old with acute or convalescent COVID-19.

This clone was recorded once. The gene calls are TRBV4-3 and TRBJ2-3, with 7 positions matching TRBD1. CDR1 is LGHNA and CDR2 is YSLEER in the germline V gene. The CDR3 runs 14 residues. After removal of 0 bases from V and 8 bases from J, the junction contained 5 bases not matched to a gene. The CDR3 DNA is TGCGCCAGCAGCCAAGAGACAGGGATTCGTACGCAGTATTTT. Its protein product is CASSQETGIRTQYF.

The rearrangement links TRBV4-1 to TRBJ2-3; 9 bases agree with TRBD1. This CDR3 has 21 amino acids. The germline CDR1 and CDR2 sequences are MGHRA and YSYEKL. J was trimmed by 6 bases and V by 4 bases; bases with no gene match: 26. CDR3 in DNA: TGCGCCAGCAGCCCCACTGCCGGGACAGGGTCTCTTCTAGCAGTTCCCGATACGCAGTATTTT. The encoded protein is CASSPTAGTGSLLAVPDTQYF.

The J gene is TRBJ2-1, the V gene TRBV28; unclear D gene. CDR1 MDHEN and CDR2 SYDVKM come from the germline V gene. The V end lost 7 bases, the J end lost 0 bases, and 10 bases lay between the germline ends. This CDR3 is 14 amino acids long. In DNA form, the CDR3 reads TGTGCCAGCAAGAGACTCCCCTCCTACAATGAGCAGTTCTTC. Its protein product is CASKRLPSYNEQFF.

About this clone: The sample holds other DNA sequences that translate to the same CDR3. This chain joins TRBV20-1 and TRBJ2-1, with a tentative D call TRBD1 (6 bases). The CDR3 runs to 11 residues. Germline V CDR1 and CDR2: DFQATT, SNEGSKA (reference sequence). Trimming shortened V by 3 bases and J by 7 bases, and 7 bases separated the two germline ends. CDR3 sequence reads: CSASRGNEQFF. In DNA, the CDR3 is TGCAGTGCTAGTAGGGGGAATGAGCAGTTCTTC.

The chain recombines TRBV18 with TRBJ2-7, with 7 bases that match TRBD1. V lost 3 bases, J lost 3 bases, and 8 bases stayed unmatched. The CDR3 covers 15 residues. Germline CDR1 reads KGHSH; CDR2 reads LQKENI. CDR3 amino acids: CASSPSPAGGYEQYF. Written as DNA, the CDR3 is TGTGCCAGCTCACCGTCTCCGGCAGGGGGCTACGAGCAGTACTTC.

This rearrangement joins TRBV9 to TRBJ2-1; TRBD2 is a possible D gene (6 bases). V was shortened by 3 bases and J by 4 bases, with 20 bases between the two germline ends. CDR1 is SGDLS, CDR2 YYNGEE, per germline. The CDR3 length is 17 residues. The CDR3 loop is CASSAVQEGLFYNEQFF. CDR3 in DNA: TGTGCCAGCAGCGCCGTACAAGAGGGACTTTTTTACAATGAGCAGTTCTTC.

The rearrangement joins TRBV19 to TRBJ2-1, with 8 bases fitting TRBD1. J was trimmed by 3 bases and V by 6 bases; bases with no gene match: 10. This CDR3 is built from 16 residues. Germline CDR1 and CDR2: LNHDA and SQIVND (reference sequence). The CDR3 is CASSQDRGRDYNEQFF. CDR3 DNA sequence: TGTGCCAGTAGCCAAGACAGGGGCAGGGACTACAATGAGCAGTTCTTC.

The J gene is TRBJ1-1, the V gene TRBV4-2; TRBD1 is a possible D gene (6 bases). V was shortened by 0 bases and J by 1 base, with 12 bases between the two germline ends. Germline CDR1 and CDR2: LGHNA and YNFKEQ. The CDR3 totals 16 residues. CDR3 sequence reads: CASSQDGQGQNTEAFF. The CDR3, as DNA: TGTGCCAGCAGCCAAGATGGCCAGGGGCAGAACACTGAAGCTTTCTTT.

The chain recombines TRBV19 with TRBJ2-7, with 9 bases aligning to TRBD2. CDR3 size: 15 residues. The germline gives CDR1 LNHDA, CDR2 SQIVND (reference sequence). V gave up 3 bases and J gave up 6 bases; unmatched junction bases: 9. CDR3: CASSIGSGRSAEQYF. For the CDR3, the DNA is TGTGCCAGTAGTATTGGTAGCGGGAGATCAGCCGAGCAGTACTTC. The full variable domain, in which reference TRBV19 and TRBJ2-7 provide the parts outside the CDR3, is DGGITQSPKYLFRKEGQNVTLSCEQNLNHDAMYWYRQDPGQGLRLIYYSQIVNDFQKGDIAEGYSVSREKKESFPLTVTSAQKNPTAFYLCASSIGSGRSAEQYFGPGTRLTVT.

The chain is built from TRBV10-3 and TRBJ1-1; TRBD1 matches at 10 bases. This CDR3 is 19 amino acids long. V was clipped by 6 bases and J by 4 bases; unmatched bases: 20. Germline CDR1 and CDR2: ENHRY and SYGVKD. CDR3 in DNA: TGTGCCATCAGACAGATTATTTTCGGGGACAGGGGCGCGGGCACTGAAGCTTTCTTT. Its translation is CAIRQIIFGDRGAGTEAFF.

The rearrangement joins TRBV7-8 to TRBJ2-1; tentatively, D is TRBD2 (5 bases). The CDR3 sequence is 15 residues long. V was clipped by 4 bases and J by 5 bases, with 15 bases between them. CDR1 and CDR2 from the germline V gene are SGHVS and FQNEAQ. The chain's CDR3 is CASSYRVRVDNEQFF. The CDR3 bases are TGTGCCAGCAGCTACCGAGTGAGGGTGGACAATGAGCAGTTCTTC. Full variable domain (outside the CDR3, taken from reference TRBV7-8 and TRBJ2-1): GAGVSQSPRYKVAKRGQDVALRCDPISGHVSLFWYQQALGQGPEFLTYFQNEAQLDKSGLPSDRFFAERPEGSVSTLKIQRTQQEDSAVYLCASSYRVRVDNEQFFGPGTRLTVL.

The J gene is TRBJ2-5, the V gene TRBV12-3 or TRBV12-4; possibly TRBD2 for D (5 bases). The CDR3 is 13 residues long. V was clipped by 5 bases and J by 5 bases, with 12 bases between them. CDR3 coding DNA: TGTGCCAGCAGTACTTGGGGAGCGGAGACCCAGTACTTC. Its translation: CASSTWGAETQYF.

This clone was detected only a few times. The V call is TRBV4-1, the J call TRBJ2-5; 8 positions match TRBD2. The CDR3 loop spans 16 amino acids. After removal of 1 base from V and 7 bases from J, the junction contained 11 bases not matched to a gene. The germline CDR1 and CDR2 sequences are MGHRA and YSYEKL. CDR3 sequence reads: CASSQVLLSGVGTQYF. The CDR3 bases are TGCGCCAGCAGCCAAGTGCTACTTAGCGGGGTAGGGACCCAGTACTTC.

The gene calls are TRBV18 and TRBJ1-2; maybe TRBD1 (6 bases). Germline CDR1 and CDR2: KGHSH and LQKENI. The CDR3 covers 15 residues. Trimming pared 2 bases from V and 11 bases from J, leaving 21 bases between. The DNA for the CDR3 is TGTGCCAGCTCACCAGGGCCTATCGGGACATTCGGGTACACCTTC. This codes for CASSPGPIGTFGYTF.

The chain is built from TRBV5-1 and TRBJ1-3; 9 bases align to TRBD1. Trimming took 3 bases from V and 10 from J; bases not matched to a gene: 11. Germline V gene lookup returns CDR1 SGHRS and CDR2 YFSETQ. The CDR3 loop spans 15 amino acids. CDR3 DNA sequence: TGCGCCAGCAGCTACTACCGGGACAGGGAGGGAACCATATATTTT. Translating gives CASSYYRDREGTIYF.

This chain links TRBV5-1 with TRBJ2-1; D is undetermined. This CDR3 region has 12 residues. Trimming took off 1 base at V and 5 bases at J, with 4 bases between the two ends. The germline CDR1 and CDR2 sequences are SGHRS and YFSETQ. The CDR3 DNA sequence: TGCGCCAGCAGCTTGCTCGACAATGAGCAGTTCTTC. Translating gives CASSLLDNEQFF.

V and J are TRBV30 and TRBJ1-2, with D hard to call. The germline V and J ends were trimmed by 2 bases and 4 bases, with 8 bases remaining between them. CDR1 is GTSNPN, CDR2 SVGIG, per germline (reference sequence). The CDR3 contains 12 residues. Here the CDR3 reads CAWSPLPYGYTF. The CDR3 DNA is TGTGCCTGGAGTCCCCTTCCCTATGGCTACACCTTC. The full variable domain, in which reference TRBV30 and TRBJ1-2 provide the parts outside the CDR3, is SQTIHQWPATLVQPVGSPLSLECTVEGTSNPNLYWYRQAAGRGLQLLFYSVGIGQISSEVPQNLSASRPQDRQFILSSKKLLLSDSGFYLCAWSPLPYGYTFGSGTRLTVV.

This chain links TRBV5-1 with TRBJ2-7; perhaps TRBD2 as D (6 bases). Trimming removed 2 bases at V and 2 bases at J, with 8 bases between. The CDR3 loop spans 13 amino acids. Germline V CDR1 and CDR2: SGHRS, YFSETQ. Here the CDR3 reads CASSLGLTYEQYF. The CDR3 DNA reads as TGCGCCAGCAGCTTAGGACTAACCTACGAGCAGTACTTC.

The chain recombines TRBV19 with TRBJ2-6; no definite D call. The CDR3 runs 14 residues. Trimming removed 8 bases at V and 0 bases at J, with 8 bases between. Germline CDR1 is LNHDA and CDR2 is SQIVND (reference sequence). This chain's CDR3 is CASEQSSGANVLTF. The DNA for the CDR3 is TGTGCCAGTGAACAGAGCTCTGGGGCCAACGTCCTGACTTTC.

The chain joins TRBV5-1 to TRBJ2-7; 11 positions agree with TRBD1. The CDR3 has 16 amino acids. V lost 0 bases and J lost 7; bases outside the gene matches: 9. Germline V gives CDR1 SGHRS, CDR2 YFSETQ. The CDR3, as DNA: TGCGCCAGCAGCTTGGCCACTCCGGGACAGGGGGATGAGCAGTACTTC. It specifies CASSLATPGQGDEQYF.

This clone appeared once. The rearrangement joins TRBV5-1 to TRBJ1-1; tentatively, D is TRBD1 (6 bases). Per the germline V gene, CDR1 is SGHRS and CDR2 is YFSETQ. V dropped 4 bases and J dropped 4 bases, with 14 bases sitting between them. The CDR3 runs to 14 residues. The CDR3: CASSPRTESTEAFF. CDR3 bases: TGCGCCAGCAGCCCCCGGACAGAAAGCACTGAAGCTTTCTTT.

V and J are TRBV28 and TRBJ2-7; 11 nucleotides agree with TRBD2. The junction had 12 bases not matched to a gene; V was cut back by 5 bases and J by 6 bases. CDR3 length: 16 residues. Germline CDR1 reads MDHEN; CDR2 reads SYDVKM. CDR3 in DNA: TGTGCCAGCAGTCTATCCGGGACTAGCGGTCTTCTCGAGCAGTACTTC. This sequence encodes CASSLSGTSGLLEQYF.

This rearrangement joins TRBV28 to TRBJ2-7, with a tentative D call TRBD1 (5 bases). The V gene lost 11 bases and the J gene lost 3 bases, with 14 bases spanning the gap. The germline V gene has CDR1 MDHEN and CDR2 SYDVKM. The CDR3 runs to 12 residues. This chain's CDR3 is CAVQGLIYEQYF. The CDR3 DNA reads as TGTGCCGTTCAGGGTTTAATCTACGAGCAGTACTTC.

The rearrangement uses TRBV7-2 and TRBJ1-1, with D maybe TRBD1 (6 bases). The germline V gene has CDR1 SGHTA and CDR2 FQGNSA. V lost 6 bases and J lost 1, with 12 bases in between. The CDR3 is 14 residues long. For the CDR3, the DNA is TGTGCCAGCAGGGGGACAAATAAGAACACTGAAGCTTTCTTT. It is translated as CASRGTNKNTEAFF.

The CDR3 reads CASSPGGQGSTGELFF. CDR3 DNA sequence: TGTGCCAGCAGTCCCGGCGGACAGGGCTCCACCGGGGAGCTGTTTTTT. V gene TRBV28 combines with J gene TRBJ2-2; 8 bases are shared with TRBD1. With V trimmed by 5 bases and J by 4 bases, 9 bases remained unmatched. This CDR3 contains 16 residues. Germline lookup yields CDR1 MDHEN and CDR2 SYDVKM.

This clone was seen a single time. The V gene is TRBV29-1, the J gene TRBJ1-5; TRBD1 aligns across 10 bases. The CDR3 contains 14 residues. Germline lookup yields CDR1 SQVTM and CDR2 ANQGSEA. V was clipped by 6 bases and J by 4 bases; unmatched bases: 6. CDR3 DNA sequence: TGCAGCGTCGCGACAGGGGGCGGGAATCAGCCCCAGCATTTT. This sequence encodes CSVATGGGNQPQHF.

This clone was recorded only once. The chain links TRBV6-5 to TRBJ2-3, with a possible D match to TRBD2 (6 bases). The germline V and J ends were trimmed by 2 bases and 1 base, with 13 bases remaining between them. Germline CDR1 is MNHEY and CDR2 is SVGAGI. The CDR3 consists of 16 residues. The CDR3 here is CASSYRPAGRTDTQYF. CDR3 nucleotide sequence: TGTGCCAGCAGTTACCGACCTGCGGGGCGCACAGATACGCAGTATTTT.

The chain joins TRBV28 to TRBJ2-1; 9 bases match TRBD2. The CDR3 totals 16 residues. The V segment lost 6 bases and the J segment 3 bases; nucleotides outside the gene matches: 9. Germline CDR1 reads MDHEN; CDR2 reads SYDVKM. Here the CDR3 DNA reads TGTGCCAGCAGCTCCCGCGGGGGGGGAAACTACAATGAGCAGTTCTTC. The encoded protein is CASSSRGGGNYNEQFF.